This paragraph reports one T cell receptor (beta chain). This specimen belongs to a study of T cell repertoires in aging, cancer and after chemotherapy. About the research overall: Healthy donor repertoires were recorded over several months to years and showed clear clonal overlap.

TRB rearrangements spanning V, D and J were amplified using mixed TRB-A/B primers. TCRdb reanalysed the multiplex PCR reads using MiXCR and keeps one entry per CDR3 protein. The sample consists of some 14,000 distinct CDR3 sequences, roughly 26% of them appearing once. Peripheral blood genomic DNA, not sorted cells or RNA, was the template. The CDR3 is made up of 14 amino acids. Trimming cost V 10 bases and J 0 bases, with 16 bases left between them. Looked up from germline, CDR1 is MNHEY and CDR2 is SVGAGI. The TCR sequence derives from a human donor in good health. V and J are TRBV6-5 and TRBJ2-7, with D possibly matching TRBD1 (7 bases). The sequenced material came from blood. CDR3 DNA sequence: TGTGCCACCGGGGGACAGCTGAGCTCCTACGAGCAGTACTTC. This translates into CATGGQLSSYEQYF.